What follows are 24 T cell receptor beta chains derived from one specimen sequenced in a study of cytomegalovirus exposure and HLA in healthy donors. The PCR contained 60 Vbeta and 13 Jbeta primers. The repertoire was sequenced with immunoSEQ multiplex PCR; TCRdb's copy has only in-frame clones and lacks some. In the table there are about 100,000 clones, roughly 75% of which are singletons. The specimen sequenced was PBMCs. The receptors stem from a woman under 30 in good health and CMV-seropositive.

This rearrangement joins TRBV11-1 to TRBJ1-1; D is uncertain. The germline V gene encodes CDR1 SGHAT and CDR2 FQDESV (reference sequence). CDR3 size: 12 residues. V lost 3 bases, J lost 6 bases, and 8 bases lay in between. CDR3 region: CASSFPFSEAFF. The CDR3 DNA sequence: TGTGCCAGCAGCTTCCCTTTTTCTGAAGCTTTCTTT. Combining the CDR3 with reference TRBV11-1 and TRBJ1-1 gives the whole variable domain EAEVAQSPRYKITEKSQAVAFWCDPISGHATLYWYRQILGQGPELLVQFQDESVVDDSQLPKDRFSAERLKGVDSTLKIQPAELGDSAMYLCASSFPFSEAFFGQGTRLTVV.

The chain recombines TRBV28 with TRBJ2-5; D possibly corresponds to TRBD1 (5 bases). Germline CDR1 and CDR2: MDHEN and SYDVKM. V lost 5 bases and J 9 bases, leaving 10 bases between the germline ends. The CDR3 is made up of 11 amino acids. The CDR3 nucleotides are TGTGCCAGCAGTGTCCAGGGTGCCCAGTACTTC. Its protein is CASSVQGAQYF. The variable domain in full, with the rest retrieved from reference TRBV28 and TRBJ2-5, is DVKVTQSSRYLVKRTGEKVFLECVQDMDHENMFWYRQDPGLGLRLIYFSYDVKMKEKGDIPEGYSVSREKKERFSLILESASTNQTSMYLCASSVQGAQYFGPGTRLLVL.

This chain connects TRBV18 to TRBJ2-1, with 8 nucleotides matching TRBD2. This CDR3 comprises 14 residues. CDR1 and CDR2 from the germline V gene are KGHSH and LQKENI. J gave up 10 bases and V 1 base, and 6 bases lay outside the gene matches. The CDR3 region is CASSPRAGVNEQFF. DNA of the CDR3: TGTGCCAGCTCACCACGAGCGGGAGTAAACGAGCAGTTCTTC.

The chain links TRBV6-5 to TRBJ2-7; maybe TRBD1 (6 bases). Trimming removed 6 bases at V and 2 bases at J, with 17 bases between. The length of the CDR3 is 15 residues. From germline, CDR1 is MNHEY and CDR2 SVGAGI. The CDR3 sequence: CASSFPQGPPYEQYF. The CDR3, as DNA: TGTGCCAGCAGCTTCCCCCAGGGGCCTCCCTACGAGCAGTACTTC.

CDR3 protein: CASSLSVNGYKQFF. CDR3 coding DNA: TGTGCCAGCAGCTTATCAGTAAATGGTTATAAGCAGTTCTTC. J is TRBJ2-1 and V is TRBV7-6; D ambiguous. Trimming shortened V by 2 bases and J by 11 bases, and 16 bases separated the two germline ends. CDR1 and CDR2 from the germline V gene are SGHVS and FNYEAQ. This CDR3 comprises 14 residues.

This clone was seen a few times. This rearrangement joins TRBV6-6 to TRBJ1-1, with 8 bases matching TRBD1. Germline CDR1 MNHNY, CDR2 SVGAGI (reference sequence). The V gene end was trimmed by 6 bases and the J gene end by 2 bases; junction bases not matched to a gene: 8. The CDR3 has 15 amino acids. In DNA form, the CDR3 reads TGTGCCAGCAGATCACGAGGACAGGGAAACACTGAAGCTTTCTTT. This gives the protein CASRSRGQGNTEAFF.

The chain uses TRBV29-1 and TRBJ2-7; no clear D gene. The V end lost 3 bases, the J end lost 2 bases, and 11 bases lay between the germline ends. This CDR3 contains 13 residues. Germline-derived CDR1 and CDR2 are SQVTM and ANQGSEA. CDR3 in amino acids: CSVESDDTYEQYF. In DNA, the CDR3 is TGCAGCGTTGAGTCAGATGATACCTACGAGCAGTACTTC.

The rearrangement links TRBV11-2 to TRBJ1-1; D call uncertain. The V and J ends lost 4 bases and 6 bases respectively, with 15 bases between them. This CDR3 has 14 residues. Germline loops: CDR1 SGHAT, CDR2 FQNNGV. The CDR3 coding sequence is TGTGCCAGCAGCTCCTTCACTAGGGCAGCTGAAGCTTTCTTT. Translation gives CASSSFTRAAEAFF.

V and J are TRBV6-6 and TRBJ2-7, with TRBD1 matching over 10 bases. The CDR3 covers 14 residues. The V and J ends lost 8 bases and 8 bases, in that order; junction bases with no gene match: 12. The germline V gene encodes CDR1 MNHNY and CDR2 SVGAGI (reference sequence). The CDR3, as DNA: TGTGCCAGCCATTTGGGACAGGGGACTACGAAGCAGTACTTC. It specifies CASHLGQGTTKQYF.

V gene TRBV7-2 combines with J gene TRBJ2-1; 11 bases align to TRBD2. The V gene end was trimmed by 10 bases and the J gene end by 6 bases; junction bases not matched to a gene: 5. The V gene's germline CDR1 is SGHTA and CDR2 FQGNSA. The CDR3 spans 13 residues. In DNA form, the CDR3 reads TGTGCCACCGAGCTAGCGGGAGGCAATGAGCAGTTCTTC. This translates into CATELAGGNEQFF.

The chain carries TRBV4-3 and TRBJ2-2; a possible D gene is TRBD1 (6 bases). Germline CDR1 reads LGHNA; CDR2 reads YSLEER. This CDR3 region has 14 residues. V was clipped by 3 bases and J by 5 bases, with 10 bases between them. CDR3 in DNA: TGCGCCAGCAGCCATGCCCAGGGGACCGGGGAGCTGTTTTTT. Translated: CASSHAQGTGELFF.

The V call is TRBV18, the J call TRBJ2-3; weak D call: TRBD2 (6 bases). The CDR3 has 14 residues. V was cut by 3 bases and J by 0 bases, with 7 bases left in between. Germline V gene lookup returns CDR1 KGHSH and CDR2 LQKENI. The chain's CDR3 is CASSPTRSTDTQYF. The DNA for the CDR3 is TGTGCCAGCTCACCGACTAGGAGCACAGATACGCAGTATTTT.

The rearrangement joins TRBV7-2 to TRBJ2-4; TRBD2 matches 8 bases. The CDR3 runs to 19 residues. V lost 5 bases, J lost 0 bases, and 15 bases stayed unmatched. Germline CDR1 is SGHTA and CDR2 is FQGNSA. The CDR3 nucleotides are TGTGCCAGCAGCCCAAAGCAGCGGGCGGGAGGTTTAGCCAAAAACATTCAGTACTTC. It codes for CASSPKQRAGGLAKNIQYF.

The chain has TRBV7-2 and TRBJ2-7; D not certain. The CDR3 spans 13 residues. Germline-derived CDR1 and CDR2 are SGHTA and FQGNSA. Trimming shortened V by 4 bases and J by 2 bases, and 9 bases separated the two germline ends. In DNA, the CDR3 is TGTGCCAGCAGCTCGGTGAGGACCTACGAGCAGTACTTC. Residues: CASSSVRTYEQYF.

The J gene is TRBJ1-2, the V gene TRBV27, with D possibly TRBD1 on 6 matching bases. Germline lookup yields CDR1 MNHEY and CDR2 SMNVEV (reference sequence). This CDR3 region has 15 residues. V lost 2 bases, J lost 4 bases, and 14 bases lay in between. The CDR3 DNA reads TGTGCCAGCAGTTTAAGTACAGGGCAGTTCTATGGCTACACCTTC. Its protein is CASSLSTGQFYGYTF.

The chain links TRBV6-1 to TRBJ1-1; TRBD1 aligns across 9 bases. V was clipped by 6 bases and J by 5 bases; unmatched bases: 7. In germline, CDR1 is MNHNS, CDR2 SASEGT. The CDR3 runs to 14 residues. CDR3 sequence: CASRTGQGWTEAFF. The CDR3 region has the DNA TGTGCCAGCAGGACCGGACAGGGGTGGACTGAAGCTTTCTTT.

The chain joins TRBV5-4 to TRBJ1-1, with 8 bases that match TRBD1. This CDR3 has 16 residues. CDR1 is SGHNT and CDR2 is YYREEE in the germline V gene (reference sequence). Unmatched junction bases numbered 13, after V lost 3 bases and J lost 6 bases. CDR3 amino acids: CASSSQGAVFSSEAFF. The CDR3 DNA reads TGTGCCAGCAGCTCGCAGGGGGCAGTTTTTTCGTCTGAAGCTTTCTTT.

V and J are TRBV29-1 and TRBJ2-5; 8 bases align to TRBD2. The CDR3 is 13 residues long. CDR1 and CDR2 (germline): SQVTM, ANQGSEA. V was pared by 6 bases and J by 5 bases, with 8 bases of the junction left unmatched. The CDR3 coding sequence is TGCAGCGTCTCCCGGGGGGGAAAGGAGACCCAGTACTTC. It translates to CSVSRGGKETQYF. The full variable domain, rest sourced from reference TRBV29-1 and TRBJ2-5, is SAVISQKPSRDICQRGTSLTIQCQVDSQVTMMFWYRQQPGQSLTLIATANQGSEATYESGFVIDKFPISRPNLTFSTLTVSNMSPEDSSIYLCSVSRGGKETQYFGPGTRLLVL.

The V gene is TRBV9, the J gene TRBJ1-5; perhaps TRBD1 as D (5 bases). CDR1 is SGDLS and CDR2 is YYNGEE in the germline V gene. Trimming took off 3 bases at V and 3 bases at J, with 13 bases between the two ends. This CDR3 has 15 amino acids. DNA for the CDR3: TGTGCCAGCAGCGAGGCAGGGCACCCCAATCAGCCCCAGCATTTT. Residues: CASSEAGHPNQPQHF.

This clone has only a few counts. This sequence joins TRBV19 and TRBJ1-1; 7 bases line up with TRBD1. CDR1 LNHDA and CDR2 SQIVND come from the germline V gene (reference sequence). V trimming: 7 bases; J trimming: 5 bases; junction bases outside the gene matches: 10. CDR3 size: 14 residues. The CDR3 loop is CASTPSTGWTEAFF. DNA for the CDR3: TGTGCCAGTACCCCTTCGACAGGGTGGACTGAAGCTTTCTTT.

The rearrangement uses TRBV27 and TRBJ1-1, with D unresolved. In germline, CDR1 is MNHEY, CDR2 SMNVEV (reference sequence). With 3 bases removed from V and 5 bases from J, the gap between germline ends came to 10 bases. The CDR3 is 13 residues long. The CDR3 spells CASSFVGETEAFF. CDR3 in DNA: TGTGCCAGCAGTTTTGTCGGGGAAACTGAAGCTTTCTTT.

V gene TRBV5-1 combines with J gene TRBJ2-7; 9 nucleotides agree with TRBD1. The CDR3 spans 15 residues. With V trimmed by 0 bases and J by 1 base, 2 bases remained unmatched. From germline, CDR1 is SGHRS and CDR2 YFSETQ. The CDR3, as DNA: TGCGCCAGCAGCTTGGGGGACAGGGTTTCCTACGAGCAGTACTTC. This gives the protein CASSLGDRVSYEQYF.

The sample holds one count of this clone. The rearrangement uses TRBV2 and TRBJ2-5, with D tentatively TRBD1 (5 bases). The CDR3 has 13 amino acids. In germline, CDR1 is SNHLY, CDR2 FYNNEI. The V end was cut by 4 bases, the J end by 3 bases, with 9 bases between. The CDR3 spells CASSVQGEETQYF. The CDR3, as DNA: TGTGCCAGCAGTGTCCAGGGCGAAGAGACCCAGTACTTC. Drawing the rest from reference TRBV2 and TRBJ2-5, the complete variable domain is EPEVTQTPSHQVTQMGQEVILRCVPISNHLYFYWYRQILGQKVEFLVSFYNNEISEKSEIFDDQFSVERPDGSNFTLKIRSTKLEDSAMYFCASSVQGEETQYFGPGTRLLVL.

This clone was detected a few times. The chain combines TRBV7-2 with TRBJ2-5; 8 bases align to TRBD1. Germline V gene data show CDR1 as SGHTA and CDR2 as FQGNSA. The CDR3 covers 14 residues. V dropped 4 bases and J dropped 5; count of bases not matched to a gene: 6. CDR3 sequence (DNA): TGTGCCAGCAGCTGGACAGGGATCGAGGAGACCCAGTACTTC. It specifies CASSWTGIEETQYF.